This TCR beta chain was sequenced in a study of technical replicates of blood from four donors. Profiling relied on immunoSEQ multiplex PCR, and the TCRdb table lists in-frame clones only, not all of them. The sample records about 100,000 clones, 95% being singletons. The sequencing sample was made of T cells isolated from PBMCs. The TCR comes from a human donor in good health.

The CDR3 reads CASSQPGSSRTGELFF. CDR3 sequence (DNA): TGCGCCAGCAGCCAACCCGGGTCTTCAAGGACCGGGGAGCTGTTTTTT. The gene calls are TRBV4-1 and TRBJ2-2, with unresolved D. V was trimmed by 2 bases and J by 5 bases, leaving 15 bases between them. CDR1 is MGHRA and CDR2 is YSYEKL in the germline V gene. This CDR3 region has 16 residues.